The 6 T cell receptor beta chains reported below all come from one sample, sequenced in a study of T-cell memory formation after mild COVID-19. TCRdb used MiXCR to reprocess the 5' RACE reads, holding one entry per CDR3 protein. The data contain 190,000 or so distinct CDR3 sequences, over 9.5% of them singletons. What was sequenced was PBMCs or a T cell subset sorted from them (not recorded which). These receptors were obtained from a man between 18 and 29 years old who had mild COVID-19 (a few samples of this study predate the infection). Cell type and time point are not known.

This clonotype came up many times. The chain is built from TRBV7-2 and TRBJ2-5; D not resolved. V gave up 5 bases and J gave up 4 bases, with 17 bases separating them. Germline values: CDR1 SGHTA, CDR2 FQGNSA. The CDR3 length is 15 residues. In nucleotides, the CDR3 is TGTGCCAGCAGCGACGAAGCCGGGCGTTTAGAGACCCAGTACTTC. As protein: CASSDEAGRLETQYF.

The chain employs TRBV7-9 and TRBJ2-1, with TRBD2 matching over 11 bases. The CDR3 is made up of 18 amino acids. After removal of 3 bases from V and 4 bases from J, the junction contained 11 bases not matched to a gene. Germline V gene sequence: CDR1 SEHNR, CDR2 FQNEAQ (reference sequence). The CDR3 sequence: CASSLGPTSGDPYNEQFF. The CDR3 nucleotides read TGTGCCAGCAGCTTGGGACCGACTAGCGGGGACCCTTACAATGAGCAGTTCTTC.

This clonotype came up a few times. One end of the junction is discordant with germline, which a read error may explain. The chain employs TRBV10-3 and TRBJ1-2; D is uncertain. Per germline, CDR1 ENHRY and CDR2 SYGVKD. The CDR3 extends over 15 amino acids. The CDR3: CAISETIFSDYGYTF. The CDR3 nucleotides are TGTGCCATCAGTGAGACGATCTTCTCGGACTACGGCTACACCTTC.

CDR3 amino acids: CASSPGAYNGYTF. CDR3 sequence (DNA): TGTGCCAGCAGCCCCGGGGCTTACAATGGCTACACCTTC. The genes are TRBV7-6 and TRBJ1-2; TRBD1 is a possible D gene (5 bases). CDR1 is SGHVS, CDR2 FNYEAQ, per germline. This CDR3 is built from 13 residues. Trimming pared 5 bases from V and 6 bases from J, leaving 13 bases between.

Comment on this clonotype: Relative to the germline gene, one junction end is altered; a read error may explain this. The J gene is TRBJ1-2, the V gene TRBV7-9; 9 bases fit TRBD1. CDR3 length equals 13 residues. Looked up from germline, CDR1 is SEHNR and CDR2 is FQNEAQ (reference sequence). The CDR3 spells CASSYGQGTDLPF. The CDR3 nucleotides read TGTGCCAGCAGCTACGGACAGGGGACTGATTTGCCCTTC.

The chain joins TRBV7-9 to TRBJ1-1; D is ambiguous. The V and J ends lost 0 bases and 4 bases respectively, with 9 bases between them. Germline V lookup: CDR1 SEHNR, CDR2 FQNEAQ (reference sequence). This CDR3 has 14 amino acids. CDR3 DNA sequence: TGTGCCAGCAGCTTAGCGGAGGGTAGCACTGAAGCTTTCTTT. Its translation is CASSLAEGSTEAFF. Combining the CDR3 with reference TRBV7-9 and TRBJ1-1 gives the whole variable domain DTGVSQNPRHKITKRGQNVTFRCDPISEHNRLYWYRQTLGQGPEFLTYFQNEAQLEKSRLLSDRFSAERPKGSFSTLEIQRTEQGDSAMYLCASSLAEGSTEAFFGQGTRLTVV.